This TCR beta chain stems from a study of T cell repertoires in cytomegalovirus infection. TCRdb passed the reads through MiXCR, listing each CDR3 protein once. The repertoire holds approximately 1,000,000 distinct CDR3 sequences, with roughly 31% as singletons. The CDR3 is 14 amino acids. V gave up 2 bases and J gave up 5 bases; unmatched junction bases: 4. This clonotype has only a few counts. The antigen is not known. Study-level results: CMV carriers with the relevant HLA were identified by cumulative public TCR beta family frequency.

The chain couples TRBV12-3 or TRBV12-4 to TRBJ2-5, with 8 bases fitting TRBD1. This sequence was found in a human donor in good health (CMV status not recorded). Some clones in this sample may be carry-over from other donors' samples. The input for sequencing was cultured CD8+ T cells from PBMCs, taken from culture after CMV antigen stimulation. CDR3: CASSLQGAGETQYF. As DNA, the CDR3 is TGTGCCAGCAGTTTACAGGGGGCAGGGGAGACCCAGTACTTC.